Listed below are T cell receptor beta chains from one sample, sequenced in a study of T-cell reconstitution after alpha-beta-depleted transplantation in children. TCRdb reprocessed the PCR reads with MiXCR, giving one entry per CDR3 protein. The repertoire has hundreds of thousands of distinct CDR3 sequences, 16% of them found once; the top ten carry approximately 1%. Material: PBMCs from the stem cell graft donor, obtained from the stem cell graft. Receptors originate from a human donor who donated a stem cell graft to a child with acute myeloid leukemia. The CDR3 runs from the conserved cysteine through the conserved F or W. Each record gives: V gene, J gene, D gene, clone size, CDR3 DNA, CDR3 protein. The D gene is left open where the match is weak. For some rows the clone size is stated as once, few or many, or as a class when expanded; others skip it.

v_call: TRBV29-1
j_call: TRBJ2-5
d_call: .
clone_size: many
cdr3_nt: TGCAGCGTTGCTGCCCCAGAAGAGACCCAGTACTTC
cdr3_aa: CSVAAPEETQYF

v_call: TRBV7-6
j_call: TRBJ2-1
d_call: TRBD2
clone_size: few
cdr3_nt: TGTGCCAGCAGCCCACTAGCGGGGGCCCACAATGAGCAGTTCTTC
cdr3_aa: CASSPLAGAHNEQFF

v_call: TRBV12-3/TRBV12-4
j_call: TRBJ1-6
d_call: .
clone_size: .
cdr3_nt: TGTGCCAGCAGTTCCGCGGGGCCTTATTCACCCCTCCACTTT
cdr3_aa: CASSSAGPYSPLHF

v_call: TRBV27
j_call: TRBJ2-5
d_call: .
clone_size: many
cdr3_nt: TGTGCCAGCAGTTTATGGGCGGAAGAGACCCAGTACTTC
cdr3_aa: CASSLWAEETQYF

v_call: TRBV6-5
j_call: TRBJ2-6
d_call: .
clone_size: .
cdr3_nt: TGTGCCAGCAGTTACTCGTCAGGGACTGGGGCCAACGTCCTGACTTTC
cdr3_aa: CASSYSSGTGANVLTF

v_call: TRBV5-1
j_call: TRBJ2-1
d_call: .
clone_size: many
cdr3_nt: TGCGCCAGCAGCTTGGTTGAGGACAGCCCATACAATGAGCAGTTCTTC
cdr3_aa: CASSLVEDSPYNEQFF

v_call: TRBV30
j_call: TRBJ1-5
d_call: .
clone_size: .
cdr3_nt: TGTGCCTGGAGTCGGGGCAGGACGAATCAGCCCCAGCATTTT
cdr3_aa: CAWSRGRTNQPQHF

v_call: TRBV5-6
j_call: TRBJ2-3
d_call: TRBD2
clone_size: many
cdr3_nt: TGTGCCAGCAGCTTGAGGAGCGGGGGCACAGATACGCAGTATTTT
cdr3_aa: CASSLRSGGTDTQYF

v_call: TRBV4-3
j_call: TRBJ1-5
d_call: TRBD1
clone_size: few
cdr3_nt: TGCGCCAGCAGCCAAGGGACAGGAGGCAATCAGCCCCAGCATTTT
cdr3_aa: CASSQGTGGNQPQHF

v_call: TRBV7-3
j_call: TRBJ2-6
d_call: TRBD1
clone_size: few
cdr3_nt: TGTGCCAGCAGCCTCGGACAGGGATGGAGTCCACGCTCTGGGGCCAACGTCCTGACTTTC
cdr3_aa: CASSLGQGWSPRSGANVLTF